The following is a TCR beta chain sequence with its context. Its antigen is unidentified. CDR1 LNHDA and CDR2 SQIVND come from the germline V gene (reference sequence). CDR3 length: 13 amino acids. V lost 7 bases and J lost 0, with 9 bases in between. This sample was included in a study of shared clonotypes between healthy human individuals. Looking at the study overall: Samples came from two female and a few male donors aged 18 to 49.

The naive CD8 fraction comprised CD45RO-negative cells positively selected for CCR7 and excluded terminally differentiated effector memory CD45RA+ cells. Points from the study as a whole: The donor pool, a small one, limited the genetic and exposure-history diversity represented.

The assay was immunoSEQ multiplex PCR, and TCRdb's table has in-frame clones only and misses some. The sample shows about 1,800,000 clones, about 95% of them seen only once. The chain employs TRBV19 and TRBJ1-1; D call uncertain. This sequence originates from a man aged 18 to 35 in good health. Sequencing input: naive CD8+ T cells sorted from blood. The CDR3 DNA reads TGTGCCAGTACCTTCAACATGAACACTGAAGCTTTCTTT. This translates into CASTFNMNTEAFF.